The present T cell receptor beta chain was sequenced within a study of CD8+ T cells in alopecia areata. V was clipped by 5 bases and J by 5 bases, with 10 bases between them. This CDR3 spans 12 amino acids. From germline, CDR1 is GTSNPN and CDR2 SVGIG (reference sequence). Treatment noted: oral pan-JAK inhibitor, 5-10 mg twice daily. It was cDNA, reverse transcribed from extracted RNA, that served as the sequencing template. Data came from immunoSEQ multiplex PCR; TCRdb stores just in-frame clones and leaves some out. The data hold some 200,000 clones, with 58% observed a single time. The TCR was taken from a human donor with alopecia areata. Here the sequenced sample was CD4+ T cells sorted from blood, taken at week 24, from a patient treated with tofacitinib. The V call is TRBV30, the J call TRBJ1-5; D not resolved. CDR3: CAWRAADQPQHF. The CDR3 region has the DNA TGTGCCTGGCGGGCCGCCGATCAGCCCCAGCATTTT.